The 7 T cell receptor beta chains listed next were all sequenced from one sample in a study of cytomegalovirus exposure and HLA in healthy donors. In the PCR, 60 Vbeta and 13 Jbeta primers were used. Using immunoSEQ multiplex PCR, the repertoire was profiled, and TCRdb retains in-frame clones only, with some absent. The table counts more than 140,000 clones; 2.2% lies in the top ten. The material sequenced was PBMCs. The receptors come from a woman aged 18 to 35 in good health and CMV-seronegative.

The V gene is TRBV10-3, the J gene TRBJ2-3, with 8 positions matching TRBD2. V was pared by 3 bases and J by 3 bases, with 8 bases of the junction left unmatched. Germline CDR1 ENHRY, CDR2 SYGVKD. This CDR3 has 16 amino acids. This CDR3 is CAISDSKSGRTDTQYF. CDR3 coding DNA: TGTGCCATCAGTGATTCTAAGAGCGGGAGAACAGATACGCAGTATTTT.

The genes are TRBV6-1 and TRBJ2-1; 10 bases are shared with TRBD2. CDR3 length equals 15 residues. V shed 10 bases and J 4 bases; nucleotides not matched to a gene: 10. CDR1 is MNHNS, CDR2 SASEGT, per germline. The DNA of the CDR3 is TGTGCCATCAGGGAGCGGGAGGGTTTATACAATGAGCAGTTCTTC. As protein: CAIREREGLYNEQFF.

The chain uses TRBV11-2 and TRBJ2-3, with TRBD2 matching over 9 bases. Germline CDR1 and CDR2: SGHAT and FQNNGV. This CDR3 comprises 17 residues. Trimming removed 5 bases from V and 2 bases from J; junction bases left unmatched: 11. In nucleotides, the CDR3 is TGTGCCAGCAGCCGCGGACTAGCGATACCTACCACAGATACGCAGTATTTT. Its protein product is CASSRGLAIPTTDTQYF.

V and J are TRBV28 and TRBJ2-3; D perhaps matches TRBD1 (5 bases). Germline V gene sequence: CDR1 MDHEN, CDR2 SYDVKM. The CDR3 runs 13 residues. V lost 6 bases to trimming and J lost 2 bases, with 9 bases between them. CDR3 protein: CASSQGNTDTQYF. CDR3 bases: TGTGCCAGCAGCCAGGGAAACACAGATACGCAGTATTTT.

This sequence joins TRBV14 and TRBJ1-2; D possibly corresponds to TRBD1 (5 bases). The ends were cut back, 4 bases at V and 7 bases at J, with 19 bases in the middle. The CDR3 runs 15 residues. Germline V CDR1 and CDR2: SGHDN, FVKESK. DNA of the CDR3: TGTGCCAGCAGCCCATTTGGAGGGGAACGCCGTGGCTACACCTTC. Protein product: CASSPFGGERRGYTF.

The chain carries TRBV7-9 and TRBJ2-7; the D gene is possibly TRBD1 (8 bases). In germline, CDR1 is SEHNR, CDR2 FQNEAQ (reference sequence). V lost 4 bases and J lost 2, with 18 bases in between. This CDR3 spans 16 amino acids. CDR3 in DNA: TGTGCCAGCAGCTCAAGGGGGGGACAGGATGCCTACGAGCAGTACTTC. Encoded protein: CASSSRGGQDAYEQYF.

V gene TRBV19 combines with J gene TRBJ1-4; the match to TRBD1 covers 7 bases. The CDR3 consists of 16 residues. J was trimmed by 8 bases and V by 5 bases; bases with no gene match: 14. CDR1 LNHDA and CDR2 SQIVND come from the germline V gene (reference sequence). The CDR3 nucleotides are TGTGCCAGTAGTCTCCCCGCGAGGCAGGGGGACGAAAAACTGTTTTTT. Translation gives CASSLPARQGDEKLFF.